These T cell receptor beta chains were read from a single sample in a study of blood T cell repertoires in COVID-19. Libraries were prepared by immunoSEQ multiplex PCR; TCRdb keeps only in-frame clonotypes and omits some of them. The sample contains about 380,000 clones, around 85% of which appear only once. The sample comprised peripheral blood. The source is a woman aged 18 to 35 with acute or convalescent COVID-19. The CDR3 runs from the conserved cysteine through the conserved F or W. The D gene is left open where the match is weak. Clone size is given for some rows only: seen once, a few or many times, or a class if the clone is expanded.

j_gene: TRBJ2-7
v_gene: TRBV9
abundance: -
d_gene: TRBD2
CDR3nt: TGTGCCAGCAGCGTAGGGACTAGCGGGGAGGACGAGCAGTACTTC
CDR3aa: CASSVGTSGEDEQYF

j_gene: TRBJ1-3
v_gene: TRBV20-1
abundance: -
d_gene: TRBD1
CDR3nt: TGCAGTGCTAGTATGGACAGGGGGCTTGGAAACACCATATATTTT
CDR3aa: CSASMDRGLGNTIYF

j_gene: TRBJ1-1
v_gene: TRBV7-3
abundance: -
d_gene: -
CDR3nt: TGTGCCAGCAGCCGTAACGGGAACACTGAAGCTTTCTTT
CDR3aa: CASSRNGNTEAFF

j_gene: TRBJ2-5
v_gene: TRBV14
abundance: -
d_gene: TRBD1
CDR3nt: TGTGCCAGCAGCCAAACACAGGGGGCGATTTTTACTTCACAAGAGACCCAGTACTTC
CDR3aa: CASSQTQGAIFTSQETQYF

j_gene: TRBJ2-5
v_gene: TRBV7-9
abundance: -
d_gene: -
CDR3nt: TGTGCCAGCAGCTTCGTGGCAGAGACCCAGTACTTC
CDR3aa: CASSFVAETQYF

j_gene: TRBJ1-6
v_gene: TRBV2
abundance: -
d_gene: -
CDR3nt: TGTGCCAGCAGTGGGGGACTTGGTGCTTCACCCCTCCACTTT
CDR3aa: CASSGGLGASPLHF

j_gene: TRBJ2-2
v_gene: TRBV21-1
abundance: -
d_gene: -
CDR3nt: TGTGCCAGCAGCAACGGCACCGGGGAGCTGTTTTTT
CDR3aa: CASSNGTGELFF

j_gene: TRBJ2-5
v_gene: TRBV10-3
abundance: -
d_gene: TRBD1
CDR3nt: TGTGCCATCAGTGAGTCGAGAGGACAGGGGGCTGAGACCCAGTACTTC
CDR3aa: CAISESRGQGAETQYF

j_gene: TRBJ1-1
v_gene: TRBV30
abundance: -
d_gene: TRBD1
CDR3nt: TGTGCCTGGACCGACAGGGGGAACACTGAAGCTTTCTTT
CDR3aa: CAWTDRGNTEAFF

j_gene: TRBJ2-2
v_gene: TRBV4-2
abundance: -
d_gene: TRBD2
CDR3nt: TGTGCCAGCAGTTTCTTAGCGGGCGGGGAGCTGTTTTTT
CDR3aa: CASSFLAGGELFF

j_gene: TRBJ1-1
v_gene: TRBV18
abundance: few
d_gene: -
CDR3nt: TGTGCCAGCTCACCCGCCGGACTAGGGCCCAGTCTTAACACTGAAGCTTTCTTT
CDR3aa: CASSPAGLGPSLNTEAFF

j_gene: TRBJ1-1
v_gene: TRBV5-1
abundance: -
d_gene: TRBD1
CDR3nt: TGCGCCAGCAGCCAGACAGGGGGCGCGTGGACTGAAGCTTTCTTT
CDR3aa: CASSQTGGAWTEAFF

j_gene: TRBJ1-3
v_gene: TRBV5-1
abundance: few
d_gene: -
CDR3nt: TGCGCCAGCAGCTTGGCCGGACCGTCGAAGGGGGCTGGAAACACCATATATTTT
CDR3aa: CASSLAGPSKGAGNTIYF

j_gene: TRBJ2-3
v_gene: TRBV13
abundance: -
d_gene: TRBD1
CDR3nt: TGTGCCAGCAGCTCCCCCTCGAGGGGGCTAGATACGCAGTATTTT
CDR3aa: CASSSPSRGLDTQYF

j_gene: TRBJ1-3
v_gene: TRBV9
abundance: once
d_gene: TRBD1
CDR3nt: TGTGCCAGCAGCGCAGGGGGCGAAGGAAACACCATATATTTT
CDR3aa: CASSAGGEGNTIYF

j_gene: TRBJ2-7
v_gene: TRBV10-3
abundance: -
d_gene: TRBD1
CDR3nt: TGTGCCATCAGCGGGGACAGGGGGGAATACGAGCAGTACTTC
CDR3aa: CAISGDRGEYEQYF

j_gene: TRBJ2-5
v_gene: TRBV6-5
abundance: once
d_gene: -
CDR3nt: TGTGCCAGCAGTCCAGGGGTAGAGACCCAGTACTTC
CDR3aa: CASSPGVETQYF

j_gene: TRBJ2-5
v_gene: TRBV7-9
abundance: -
d_gene: TRBD1
CDR3nt: TGTGCCAGCAGCCGCCCCTCGACAGGGGTAGGGGAGACCCAGTACTTC
CDR3aa: CASSRPSTGVGETQYF

j_gene: TRBJ2-7
v_gene: TRBV18
abundance: -
d_gene: TRBD2
CDR3nt: TGTGCCAGCTCACCGGCTAGCGGAGGGTCCTACGAGCAGTACTTC
CDR3aa: CASSPASGGSYEQYF

j_gene: TRBJ1-4
v_gene: TRBV28
abundance: -
d_gene: -
CDR3nt: TGTGCCAGCCGGGGTGGGACTAATGAAAAACTGTTTTTT
CDR3aa: CASRGGTNEKLFF

j_gene: TRBJ2-3
v_gene: TRBV7-2
abundance: -
d_gene: TRBD2
CDR3nt: TGTGCCAGCAGCTTTTCTAGCGGGAGCGCAGATACGCAGTATTTT
CDR3aa: CASSFSSGSADTQYF

j_gene: TRBJ1-3
v_gene: TRBV7-2
abundance: -
d_gene: -
CDR3nt: TGTGCCAGCAGCTTAGGAGGGGGTAGACTTGGAAACACCATATATTTT
CDR3aa: CASSLGGGRLGNTIYF

j_gene: TRBJ2-3
v_gene: TRBV13
abundance: -
d_gene: TRBD1
CDR3nt: TGTGCCAGCGCCGCCACAGGGGGGATATTATCGGATACGCAGTATTTT
CDR3aa: CASAATGGILSDTQYF

j_gene: TRBJ1-6
v_gene: TRBV21-1
abundance: -
d_gene: -
CDR3nt: TGTGCCAGCAGCAAAGCGCGAGACAGTGAGACTTCACCCCTCCACTTT
CDR3aa: CASSKARDSETSPLHF

j_gene: TRBJ1-1
v_gene: TRBV19
abundance: -
d_gene: TRBD1
CDR3nt: TGTGCCAGTATAAACAGGGGCACTAACACTGAAGCTTTCTTT
CDR3aa: CASINRGTNTEAFF

j_gene: TRBJ1-4
v_gene: TRBV5-5
abundance: many
d_gene: TRBD1
CDR3nt: TGTGCCAGCAGCTTCCCAACGGCAGGGGGTAACGAAAAACTGTTTTTT
CDR3aa: CASSFPTAGGNEKLFF

j_gene: TRBJ2-2
v_gene: TRBV24-1
abundance: -
d_gene: TRBD2
CDR3nt: TGTGCCACCAGTGATTTTAAACTAGCGGGAGAGAGGGCCGGGGAGCTGTTTTTT
CDR3aa: CATSDFKLAGERAGELFF

j_gene: TRBJ1-1
v_gene: TRBV29-1
abundance: -
d_gene: TRBD1
CDR3nt: TGCAGCATCGGACAGGCGAACACTGAAGCTTTCTTT
CDR3aa: CSIGQANTEAFF

j_gene: TRBJ2-1
v_gene: TRBV12-3/TRBV12-4
abundance: -
d_gene: -
CDR3nt: TGTGCCAGCAGCCCGGACAGGAGGGGTGAGCAGTTCTTC
CDR3aa: CASSPDRRGEQFF